The 14 T cell receptor beta chains reported below all come from one sample, sequenced in a study of cytomegalovirus exposure and HLA in healthy donors. The PCR made use of 60 Vbeta and 13 Jbeta primers. Generated by immunoSEQ multiplex PCR, the TCRdb table keeps only in-frame clones and is missing some. The data show roughly 140,000 clones, with 70% to 85% seen just once and roughly 9.9% held by the top ten. Material for sequencing was PBMCs. The receptors stem from a woman aged 55-69 years in good health and CMV-seropositive.

The chain links TRBV4-2 to TRBJ2-5; 10 positions agree with TRBD2. The CDR3 loop spans 15 amino acids. Germline CDR1 LGHNA, CDR2 YNFKEQ. V was clipped by 8 bases and J by 2 bases; unmatched bases: 8. CDR3 residues: CASGGRTSGQETQYF. The CDR3 DNA sequence: TGTGCCAGCGGGGGGCGGACTAGCGGACAAGAGACCCAGTACTTC.

This chain joins TRBV5-1 and TRBJ1-4, with D maybe TRBD1 (5 bases). The CDR3 runs to 15 residues. Germline lookup yields CDR1 SGHRS and CDR2 YFSETQ. V was clipped by 1 base and J by 7 bases, with 14 bases between them. CDR3 region: CASSLRQGGGEKLFF. CDR3 coding DNA: TGCGCCAGCAGCTTGCGTCAGGGCGGGGGTGAAAAACTGTTTTTT.

The J gene is TRBJ2-5, the V gene TRBV29-1; 13 nucleotides align to TRBD2. From germline, CDR1 is SQVTM and CDR2 ANQGSEA. The CDR3 covers 15 residues. Losses at the gene ends were 7 bases for V and 4 bases for J; bases not matched to a gene: 9. The CDR3, as DNA: TGCAGCGCCGGACTAGCGGGAGTATCTTTAGAGACCCAGTACTTC. Amino acids: CSAGLAGVSLETQYF.

The V call is TRBV25-1, the J call TRBJ1-2; D may be TRBD1 (5 bases). From germline, CDR1 is MGHDK and CDR2 SYGVNS. The V gene lost 6 bases and the J gene lost 6 bases, with 11 bases spanning the gap. This CDR3 contains 12 residues. DNA for the CDR3: TGTGCCAGCAGCGCTCAGGGTGATGGCTACACCTTC. It yields the protein CASSAQGDGYTF.

This clone was observed once. The V gene is TRBV4-2, the J gene TRBJ2-7; D perhaps matches TRBD2 (6 bases). The CDR3 spans 15 residues. The V and J ends lost 1 base and 7 bases respectively, with 17 bases between them. Germline V CDR1 and CDR2: LGHNA, YNFKEQ. CDR3 sequence (DNA): TGTGCCAGCAGCCAAGCGGGAGACCGAGCTGGGGAGCAGTACTTC. Protein: CASSQAGDRAGEQYF.

The gene calls are TRBV30 and TRBJ2-3; 9 bases are a match to TRBD2. The J segment lost 10 bases and the V segment lost 1 base, leaving 3 bases of the junction unmatched. In germline, CDR1 is GTSNPN, CDR2 SVGIG (reference sequence). The CDR3 spans 12 residues. CDR3 sequence: CAWSGREGAQYF. Written as DNA, the CDR3 is TGTGCCTGGAGTGGGCGGGAGGGGGCGCAGTATTTT.

This clone was observed once. V gene TRBV6-1 combines with J gene TRBJ2-1; D possibly corresponds to TRBD1 (6 bases). Trimming removed 2 bases at V and 1 base at J, with 9 bases between. The CDR3 runs 15 residues. Germline V gene lookup returns CDR1 MNHNS and CDR2 SASEGT. The CDR3 DNA sequence: TGTGCCAGCAGTGAACCCAGGGGTTCCTACAATGAGCAGTTCTTC. Translated: CASSEPRGSYNEQFF.

The V and J genes are TRBV28 and TRBJ2-6; D is perhaps TRBD1 (6 bases). The CDR3 has 18 amino acids. V lost 4 bases to trimming and J lost 2 bases, with 18 bases between them. Germline values: CDR1 MDHEN, CDR2 SYDVKM. For the CDR3, the DNA is TGTGCCAGCAGTTCCGTGACAGGAGCCGTAACTGGGGCCAACGTCCTGACTTTC. It encodes CASSSVTGAVTGANVLTF.

The chain uses TRBV21-1 and TRBJ2-3; TRBD1, the D gene given by the table, was not confirmed from the DNA. TRBV21-1 is classified as a pseudogene. The CDR3 length is 17 residues. The CDR3: CASSKGGPGGDTDTQYF. In DNA, the CDR3 is TGTGCCAGCAGCAAAGGTGGACCAGGGGGCGACACAGATACGCAGTATTTT.

This clone was recorded a few times. V is TRBV7-9 and J is TRBJ1-2; TRBD1 is a possible D gene (6 bases). CDR3 length equals 13 residues. The V end lost 4 bases, the J end lost 7 bases, and 13 bases lay between the germline ends. Germline CDR1 SEHNR, CDR2 FQNEAQ (reference sequence). The CDR3 is CASSWTVYSGYTF. The CDR3 DNA reads TGTGCCAGCAGCTGGACAGTCTATTCTGGCTACACCTTC.

The CDR3 loop is CASSPGLGAGELFF. As DNA, the CDR3 is TGTGCCAGCAGCCCGGGACTAGGGGCCGGGGAGCTGTTTTTT. The chain combines TRBV7-2 with TRBJ2-2; TRBD2 matches at 8 bases. V was pared by 5 bases and J by 6 bases, with 5 bases of the junction left unmatched. This CDR3 region has 14 residues. Germline V gives CDR1 SGHTA, CDR2 FQGNSA.

V and J are TRBV5-6 and TRBJ2-2; unclear D gene. CDR3 size: 17 residues. Germline V gene sequence: CDR1 SGHDT, CDR2 YYEEEE. Trimming took 0 bases from V and 3 from J, leaving 15 bases between them. The CDR3 coding sequence is TGTGCCAGCAGCTTGGTAGGCAGGTCGACCTACACCGGGGAGCTGTTTTTT. Protein sequence: CASSLVGRSTYTGELFF.

This clone was seen just once. The genes are TRBV28 and TRBJ1-2; D unresolved. In germline, CDR1 is MDHEN, CDR2 SYDVKM. This CDR3 comprises 12 residues. The germline V and J ends were trimmed by 5 bases and 2 bases, with 6 bases remaining between them. The CDR3 protein is CASSTYNYGYTF. The CDR3 DNA is TGTGCCAGCAGTACTTACAACTATGGCTACACCTTC.

This chain connects TRBV7-9 to TRBJ2-6, with D possibly being TRBD2 (7 bases). This CDR3 spans 16 amino acids. From germline, CDR1 is SEHNR and CDR2 FQNEAQ (reference sequence). V was pared by 7 bases and J by 2 bases, with 15 bases between. CDR3 sequence (DNA): TGTGCCAGCACCTCACAGGGAGGGACTGGGGCCAACGTCCTGACTTTC. Translation gives CASTSQGGTGANVLTF.